The T cell receptor (beta chain) under discussion was sequenced for a study of post-analysis software for immune sequencing data. Study details: Relapsing-remitting, secondary progressive and progressive-relapsing courses of multiple sclerosis were included. Whole-study results and caveats: Strong co-clustering by F measure was seen for same-batch samples. Relative to controls, patients with multiple sclerosis showed significantly lower normalized Chao1 diversity.

To note about this clonotype: Its antigen is currently unknown.

Incorporated into the TCR beta cDNA libraries were unique molecular identifiers, which served to reduce PCR and sequencing biases. About 500,000 cDNA molecules were obtained per 1 to 10 million input T cells. TCRdb processed the PCR reads anew with MiXCR; each CDR3 protein has one entry. The sample consists of about 430,000 distinct CDR3 sequences, 39% of them appearing once. This receptor was identified in a girl aged 2 to 10 with multiple sclerosis. The material sequenced was blood.

CDR3 loop: CASSLASGGYTF. Here the CDR3 DNA reads TGTGCCAGCAGTTTAGCGTCCGGGGGCTACACCTTC. This rearrangement joins TRBV12-3 or TRBV12-4 to TRBJ1-2, with D unresolved. The CDR3 has 12 residues. V was pared by 0 bases and J by 8 bases, with 7 bases between.